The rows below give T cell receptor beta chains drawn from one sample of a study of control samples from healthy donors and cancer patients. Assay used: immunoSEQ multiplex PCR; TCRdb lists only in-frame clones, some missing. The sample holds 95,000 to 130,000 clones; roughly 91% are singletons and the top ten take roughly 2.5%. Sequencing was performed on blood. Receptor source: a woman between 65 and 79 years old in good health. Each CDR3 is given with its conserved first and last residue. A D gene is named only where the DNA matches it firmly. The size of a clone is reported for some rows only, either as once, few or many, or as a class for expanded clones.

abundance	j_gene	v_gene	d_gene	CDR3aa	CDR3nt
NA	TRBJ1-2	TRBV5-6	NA	CASSFGTSNYGYTF	TGTGCCAGCAGCTTCGGGACATCTAACTATGGCTACACCTTC
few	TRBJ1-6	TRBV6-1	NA	CASSEVRGSSYNSPLHF	TGTGCCAGCAGTGAAGTCCGCGGAAGCTCCTATAATTCACCCCTCCACTTT
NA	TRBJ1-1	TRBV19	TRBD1	CASRFMRTGVLNTEAFF	TGTGCCAGTAGGTTCATGCGGACAGGGGTCTTGAACACTGAAGCTTTCTTT
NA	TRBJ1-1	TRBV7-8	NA	CASLENPPVNTEAFF	TGTGCCAGCCTAGAAAACCCCCCGGTGAACACTGAAGCTTTCTTT
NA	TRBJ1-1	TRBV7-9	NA	CASSPNSRMNTEAFF	TGTGCCAGCAGCCCCAATTCCCGAATGAACACTGAAGCTTTCTTT
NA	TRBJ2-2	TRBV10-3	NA	CAISEGGGAATGELFF	TGTGCCATCAGTGAGGGAGGGGGGGCTGCCACCGGGGAGCTGTTTTTT
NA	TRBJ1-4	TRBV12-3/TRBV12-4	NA	CANSFRTNEKLFF	TGTGCCAACAGTTTCCGAACGAATGAAAAACTGTTTTTT
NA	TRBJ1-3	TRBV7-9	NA	CASSLSVSGNTIYF	TGTGCCAGCAGCTTATCAGTCTCTGGAAACACCATATATTTT
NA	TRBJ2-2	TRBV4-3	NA	CASSQPSGRRLGELFF	TGCGCCAGCAGCCAACCCAGCGGGCGAAGGTTGGGGGAGCTGTTTTTT
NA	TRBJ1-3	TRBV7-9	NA	CASSSNTGSGNTIYF	TGTGCCAGCAGCTCAAACACGGGGTCTGGAAACACCATATATTTT
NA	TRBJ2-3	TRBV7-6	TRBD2	CASSLSSGGSRADTQYF	TGTGCCAGCAGCTTATCTAGCGGGGGGTCCCGCGCAGATACGCAGTATTTT
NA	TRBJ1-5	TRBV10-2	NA	CASSEQGRGQPQHF	TGCGCCAGCAGTGAGCAGGGACGGGGTCAGCCCCAGCATTTT
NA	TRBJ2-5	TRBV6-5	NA	CASTLTGTETQYF	TGTGCCAGCACCTTGACTGGGACGGAGACCCAGTACTTC
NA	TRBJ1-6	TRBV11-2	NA	CASSLVGRYNSPLHF	TGTGCCAGCAGCTTAGTTGGCAGGTATAATTCACCCCTCCACTTT
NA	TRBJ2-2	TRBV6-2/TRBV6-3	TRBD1	CASSRQGADTGELFF	TGTGCCAGCAGCCGACAGGGGGCCGACACCGGGGAGCTGTTTTTT
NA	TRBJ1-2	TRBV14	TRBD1	CASSQGTGTGTLRGYTF	TGTGCCAGCAGCCAAGGAACCGGGACAGGGACTCTCCGGGGCTACACCTTC
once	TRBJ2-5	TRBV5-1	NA	CASSTTWGRETQYF	TGCGCCAGCAGCACTACATGGGGGAGAGAGACCCAGTACTTC
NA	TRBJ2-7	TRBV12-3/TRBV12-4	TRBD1	CASSLGDRVQQYF	TGTGCCAGCAGTTTAGGGGACAGGGTCCAGCAGTACTTC
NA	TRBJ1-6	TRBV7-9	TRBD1	CASSPGQYNSPLHF	TGTGCCAGCAGCCCGGGACAGTATAATTCACCCCTCCACTTT
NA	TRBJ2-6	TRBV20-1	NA	CSASRRNSGANVLTF	TGCAGTGCTAGTAGACGGAACTCTGGGGCCAACGTCCTGACTTTC
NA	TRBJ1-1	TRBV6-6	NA	CASSFPQPNTEAFF	TGTGCCAGCAGTTTCCCGCAACCGAACACTGAAGCTTTCTTT
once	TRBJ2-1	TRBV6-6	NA	CASSSAGQSNEQFF	TGTGCCAGCAGTTCGGCAGGGCAGAGTAATGAGCAGTTCTTC
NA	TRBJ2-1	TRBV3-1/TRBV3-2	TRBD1	CASSLGAGTGVPNEQFF	TGTGCCAGCAGCCTTGGGGCCGGGACAGGGGTCCCCAATGAGCAGTTCTTC
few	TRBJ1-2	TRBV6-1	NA	CASSEAWRVNYGYTF	TGTGCCAGCAGTGAAGCATGGAGGGTAAACTATGGCTACACCTTC
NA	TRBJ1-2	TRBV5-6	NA	CASSLGSVYRSYGYTF	TGTGCCAGCAGCCTGGGGTCAGTCTACAGGTCCTATGGCTACACCTTC
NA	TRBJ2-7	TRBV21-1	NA	CASSKDGATNYEQYF	TGTGCCAGCAGCAAAGATGGGGCAACGAACTACGAGCAGTACTTC
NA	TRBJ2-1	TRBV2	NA	CASSVWGNEQFF	TGTGCCAGCAGTGTTTGGGGAAATGAGCAGTTCTTC
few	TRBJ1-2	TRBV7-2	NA	CASSTTWGDYGYTF	TGTGCCAGCAGCACTACCTGGGGGGACTATGGCTACACCTTC
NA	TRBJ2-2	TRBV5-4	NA	CASSLLPTNTGELFF	TGTGCCAGCAGCTTGTTGCCCACCAACACCGGGGAGCTGTTTTTT
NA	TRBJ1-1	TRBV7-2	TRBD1	CASSFRTGSNTEAFF	TGTGCCAGCAGCTTTAGGACAGGGTCGAACACTGAAGCTTTCTTT
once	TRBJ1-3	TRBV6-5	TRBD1	CATNLLTGSGNTIYF	TGTGCCACCAACCTCTTGACAGGGTCTGGAAACACCATATATTTT
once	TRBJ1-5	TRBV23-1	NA	CASSAGAEGRNQPQHF	TGCGCCAGCAGTGCGGGGGCAGAGGGCCGCAACCAGCCCCAGCATTTT
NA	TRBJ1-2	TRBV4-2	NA	CASSQEAGAGAVYGCTF	TGTGCCAGCAGCCAAGAAGCAGGGGCGGGGGCTGTATATGGCTGCACCTTC
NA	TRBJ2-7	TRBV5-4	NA	CASSVPGLSYEQYF	TGTGCCAGCAGCGTCCCCGGCCTCTCCTACGAGCAGTACTTC
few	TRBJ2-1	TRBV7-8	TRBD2	CASSLSLAGGDNEQFF	TGTGCCAGCAGCTTATCGTTAGCGGGGGGCGACAATGAGCAGTTCTTC
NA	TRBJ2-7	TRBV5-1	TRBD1	CASSLGGTGPYEQYF	TGCGCCAGCAGCTTGGGTGGGACAGGTCCTTACGAGCAGTACTTC
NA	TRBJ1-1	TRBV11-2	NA	CASSLAGSRGTEAFF	TGTGCCAGCAGCTTAGCCGGGAGTCGGGGCACTGAAGCTTTCTTT
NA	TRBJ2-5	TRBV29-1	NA	CSAHGQQETQYF	TGCAGCGCCCACGGACAGCAAGAGACCCAGTACTTC
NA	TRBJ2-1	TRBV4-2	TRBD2	CASSQETSGGYNEQFF	TGTGCCAGCAGCCAAGAGACTAGCGGGGGGTACAATGAGCAGTTCTTC
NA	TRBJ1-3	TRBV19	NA	CASSYLSSGNTIYF	TGTGCCAGTAGTTACCTCAGCTCTGGAAACACCATATATTTT
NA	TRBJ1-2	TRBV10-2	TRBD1	CASQLDRDSYGYTF	TGCGCCAGCCAGCTAGACAGGGATTCATATGGCTACACCTTC
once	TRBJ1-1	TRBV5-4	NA	CASSFYGGDTEAFF	TGTGCCAGCAGCTTCTACGGGGGGGACACTGAAGCTTTCTTT
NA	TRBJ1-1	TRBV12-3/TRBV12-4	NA	CASSRTVTTEAFF	TGTGCCAGCAGTAGGACGGTGACCACTGAAGCTTTCTTT
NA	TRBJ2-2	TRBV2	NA	CASNGGETGELFF	TGTGCCAGCAATGGGGGAGAAACCGGGGAGCTGTTTTTT
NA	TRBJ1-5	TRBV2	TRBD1	CASWDPGQGANQPQHF	TGTGCCAGCTGGGATCCGGGACAGGGGGCGAATCAGCCCCAGCATTTT
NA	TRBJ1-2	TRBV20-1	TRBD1	CSAQGDHGYTF	TGCAGTGCTCAGGGGGATCATGGCTACACCTTC
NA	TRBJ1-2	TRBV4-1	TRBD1	CASSPGTGAPLANYGYTF	TGCGCCAGCAGCCCCGGGACAGGAGCCCCTTTAGCTAACTATGGCTACACCTTC
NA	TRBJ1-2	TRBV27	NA	CASSLGVGGSGYTF	TGTGCCAGCAGTTTAGGGGTAGGTGGGAGCGGCTACACCTTC
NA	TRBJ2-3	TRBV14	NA	CASSQGSGSTDTQYF	TGTGCCAGCAGCCAAGGGTCCGGGAGCACAGATACGCAGTATTTT
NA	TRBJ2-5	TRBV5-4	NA	CASSLPGAEAQYF	TGTGCCAGCAGCTTGCCAGGGGCCGAGGCCCAGTACTTC
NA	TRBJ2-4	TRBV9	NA	CASSPSGVAKNIQYF	TGTGCCAGCAGCCCCTCGGGAGTAGCCAAAAACATTCAGTACTTC
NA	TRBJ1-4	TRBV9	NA	CASSVTSTNEKLFF	TGTGCCAGCAGCGTCACGTCGACTAATGAAAAACTGTTTTTT
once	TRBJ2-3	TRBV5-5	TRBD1	CASSLGQGAGDTQYF	TGTGCCAGCAGCTTAGGGCAGGGGGCGGGAGATACGCAGTATTTT
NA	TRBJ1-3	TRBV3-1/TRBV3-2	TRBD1	CASRRTGTGAGNTIYF	TGTGCCAGCAGACGCACCGGGACAGGGGCTGGAAACACCATATATTTT